These 22 T cell receptor beta chains originate from one sample sequenced in a study of cytomegalovirus exposure and HLA in healthy donors. Researchers ran the PCR with 60 Vbeta and 13 Jbeta primers. Using immunoSEQ multiplex PCR, the repertoire was profiled, and TCRdb retains in-frame clones only, with some absent. Of about 120,000 clones in the sample, about three quarters were seen once. Material: PBMCs. The receptors were sampled from a female donor in good health and CMV-seronegative.

This rearrangement joins TRBV2 to TRBJ1-1; D remains ambiguous. Germline CDR1 SNHLY, CDR2 FYNNEI. Deletions cut 5 bases from V and 3 bases from J, with 10 bases between. The CDR3 loop spans 13 amino acids. In nucleotides, the CDR3 is TGTGCCAGCAGTCCTGAGTTGCACACTGAAGCTTTCTTT. This sequence encodes CASSPELHTEAFF. Variable domain in full (rest from reference TRBV2 and TRBJ1-1): EPEVTQTPSHQVTQMGQEVILRCVPISNHLYFYWYRQILGQKVEFLVSFYNNEISEKSEIFDDQFSVERPDGSNFTLKIRSTKLEDSAMYFCASSPELHTEAFFGQGTRLTVV.

The chain has TRBV2 and TRBJ2-7; a possible D gene is TRBD1 (6 bases). Per germline, CDR1 SNHLY and CDR2 FYNNEI. The CDR3 is 12 amino acids. V was clipped by 6 bases and J by 3 bases, with 9 bases between them. CDR3 bases: TGTGCCAGCAGGGGGGACAACTACGAGCAGTACTTC. As protein: CASRGDNYEQYF.

This clone was seen only a few times. V gene TRBV19 combines with J gene TRBJ1-2; 10 nucleotides align to TRBD1. Germline V lookup: CDR1 LNHDA, CDR2 SQIVND (reference sequence). The CDR3 loop spans 14 amino acids. Trimming at V came to 9 bases and at J to 7 bases, leaving 11 bases not matched to a gene. CDR3 nucleotides: TGTGCCAGCGCGAAGGACAGGGGGTTATCTGGCTACACCTTC. It is translated as CASAKDRGLSGYTF.

This chain uses TRBV4-3 with TRBJ1-1, with 8 bases lining up with TRBD1. The V gene end was trimmed by 0 bases and the J gene end by 7 bases; junction bases not matched to a gene: 10. The germline V gene encodes CDR1 LGHNA and CDR2 YSLEER. This CDR3 comprises 16 residues. The CDR3 nucleotides are TGCGCCAGCAGCCAAGACAGGGGGCCGCGAGTGGATGAAGCTTTCTTT. It translates to CASSQDRGPRVDEAFF.

CDR3 coding DNA: TGTGCCAGCAGGGGACAGGGGTTCACCGGGGAGCTGTTTTTT. Translating it yields CASRGQGFTGELFF. The V call is TRBV2, the J call TRBJ2-2, with 10 bases matching TRBD1. V was pared by 6 bases and J by 4 bases, with 2 bases of the junction left unmatched. CDR1 SNHLY and CDR2 FYNNEI come from the germline V gene. This CDR3 spans 14 amino acids.

This chain uses TRBV18 with TRBJ2-1; 7 bases agree with TRBD2. Germline CDR1 reads KGHSH; CDR2 reads LQKENI. V lost 1 base and J lost 0; bases outside the gene matches: 3. This CDR3 is 16 amino acids long. The DNA of the CDR3 is TGTGCCAGCTCACCACTGGGGGGGGTCTCCTACAATGAGCAGTTCTTC. Protein product: CASSPLGGVSYNEQFF. Full variable domain (remainder filled in from reference TRBV18 and TRBJ2-1): NAGVMQNPRHLVRRRGQEARLRCSPMKGHSHVYWYRQLPEEGLKFMVYLQKENIIDESGMPKERFSAEFPKEGPSILRIQQVVRGDSAAYFCASSPLGGVSYNEQFFGPGTRLTVL.

The gene calls are TRBV18 and TRBJ1-2; D is unclear. This CDR3 is built from 13 residues. Germline V CDR1 and CDR2: KGHSH, LQKENI. V dropped 6 bases and J dropped 2 bases, with 10 bases sitting between them. CDR3 sequence: CASSPDKNYGYTF. The CDR3 nucleotides read TGTGCCAGCTCGCCCGACAAGAACTATGGCTACACCTTC.

V usage is TRBV4-2 and J usage is TRBJ2-1; tentatively, D is TRBD2 (6 bases). The CDR3 runs 16 residues. Germline CDR1 and CDR2: LGHNA and YNFKEQ. Trimming removed 0 bases from V and 0 bases from J, with 9 bases in between. Here the CDR3 reads CASSQDASASYNEQFF. Here the CDR3 DNA reads TGTGCCAGCAGCCAAGACGCTAGCGCCTCCTACAATGAGCAGTTCTTC.

The chain combines TRBV27 with TRBJ1-1; tentative D call: TRBD1 (6 bases). V was shortened by 7 bases and J by 4 bases, with 16 bases between the two germline ends. Germline assignment: CDR1 MNHEY and CDR2 SMNVEV (reference sequence). The length of the CDR3 is 14 residues. The CDR3 DNA sequence: TGTGCCAGCACCGGCGGCAGGGGCCCCACTGAAGCTTTCTTT. Amino acids: CASTGGRGPTEAFF.

The chain has TRBV7-6 and TRBJ2-3; 11 nucleotides align to TRBD2. The CDR3 has 17 amino acids. The V gene end was trimmed by 6 bases and the J gene end by 5 bases; junction bases not matched to a gene: 13. The germline gives CDR1 SGHVS, CDR2 FNYEAQ. The CDR3 protein is CASSSGGAVGREDTQYF. CDR3 sequence (DNA): TGTGCCAGCAGTAGCGGGGGGGCCGTGGGTCGGGAAGATACGCAGTATTTT.

The chain is built from TRBV6-1 and TRBJ2-7, with TRBD2 matching over 8 bases. Germline CDR1 reads MNHNS; CDR2 reads SASEGT. The CDR3 spans 12 residues. The junction had 4 bases not matched to a gene; V was cut back by 3 bases and J by 9 bases. CDR3 bases: TGTGCCAGCAGTGACCCGGCGGGGGGGCAGTACTTC. Amino acids: CASSDPAGGQYF.

This clone was picked up a small number of times. The chain is built from TRBV6-1 and TRBJ1-1; possibly TRBD1 for D (6 bases). Deletions cut 6 bases from V and 1 base from J, with 12 bases between. The CDR3 consists of 14 residues. Germline-derived CDR1 and CDR2 are MNHNS and SASEGT. For the CDR3, the DNA is TGTGCCAGCAGCGTACAGGGAGCGAACACTGAAGCTTTCTTT. Amino acid sequence: CASSVQGANTEAFF.

The chain recombines TRBV7-2 with TRBJ1-1; 7 bases are a match to TRBD1. This CDR3 spans 11 amino acids. Trimming at V came to 5 bases and at J to 13 bases, leaving 7 bases not matched to a gene. Germline values: CDR1 SGHTA, CDR2 FQGNSA. In DNA, the CDR3 is TGTGCCAGCAGCGCAGACAGGGTGGTTTTCTTT. As protein: CASSADRVVFF.

V gene TRBV9 combines with J gene TRBJ1-1; unclear D gene. The V and J ends lost 2 bases and 0 bases respectively, with 11 bases between them. The CDR3 spans 15 residues. The germline gives CDR1 SGDLS, CDR2 YYNGEE. CDR3 in amino acids: CASSVEGLMNTEAFF. Here the CDR3 DNA reads TGTGCCAGCAGCGTCGAGGGTTTGATGAACACTGAAGCTTTCTTT.

The V and J genes are TRBV15 and TRBJ1-4; weak D call: TRBD1 (6 bases). Trimming took 3 bases from V and 14 from J, leaving 10 bases between them. The germline CDR1 and CDR2 sequences are LNHNV and YYDKDF (reference sequence). This CDR3 region has 11 residues. CDR3 in amino acids: CATSSRQVLFF. In DNA, the CDR3 is TGTGCCACCAGCAGTAGACAGGTTCTGTTTTTT.

Points on this clone: Compared with germline, one end of the junction differs, possibly owing to a read error. The rearrangement uses TRBV7-9 and TRBJ1-2, with 7 bases that match TRBD1. Germline CDR1 and CDR2: SEHNR and FQNEAQ (reference sequence). The CDR3 consists of 16 residues. The CDR3 sequence: CASSPFIRDRPGFGAF. CDR3 nucleotides: TGTGCCAGCAGCCCGTTTATAAGGGACAGACCTGGCTTTGGGGCCTTC.

This clone was counted once. The chain joins TRBV18 to TRBJ2-3; D uncertain. This CDR3 region has 11 residues. CDR1 and CDR2 (germline): KGHSH, LQKENI. Trimming took off 8 bases at V and 5 bases at J, with 8 bases between the two ends. The DNA of the CDR3 is TGTGCCAGCGCTACCTTAGATACGCAGTATTTT. Its translation: CASATLDTQYF. The complete variable domain, with remaining parts taken from reference TRBV18 and TRBJ2-3, reads NAGVMQNPRHLVRRRGQEARLRCSPMKGHSHVYWYRQLPEEGLKFMVYLQKENIIDESGMPKERFSAEFPKEGPSILRIQQVVRGDSAAYFCASATLDTQYFGPGTRLTVL.

The chain uses TRBV28 and TRBJ1-5; 9 bases match TRBD1. The CDR3 covers 14 residues. Germline CDR1 is MDHEN and CDR2 is SYDVKM. The trim removed 5 bases at V and 10 bases at J, leaving 9 bases unmatched. The CDR3 region has the DNA TGTGCCAGCAGTAGTGGGACAGGGATGGGTCCCCAGCATTTT. Translated, it gives CASSSGTGMGPQHF. Full variable domain (rest looked up from reference TRBV28 and TRBJ1-5): DVKVTQSSRYLVKRTGEKVFLECVQDMDHENMFWYRQDPGLGLRLIYFSYDVKMKEKGDIPEGYSVSREKKERFSLILESASTNQTSMYLCASSSGTGMGPQHFGDGTRLSIL.

The chain is built from TRBV6-5 and TRBJ2-3, with D perhaps matching TRBD2 (5 bases). In germline, CDR1 is MNHEY, CDR2 SVGAGI. V was trimmed by 5 bases and J by 8 bases, leaving 14 bases between them. This CDR3 has 13 residues. The CDR3: CASSEAVVGTQYF. The DNA for the CDR3 is TGTGCCAGCAGTGAAGCGGTTGTGGGTACGCAGTATTTT.

This sequence joins TRBV6-1 and TRBJ2-3; possible D gene TRBD2, 5 bases. Germline V gives CDR1 MNHNS, CDR2 SASEGT. The CDR3 loop spans 15 amino acids. Trimming took off 3 bases at V and 0 bases at J, with 10 bases between the two ends. The CDR3, as DNA: TGTGCCAGCAGTGAGCAAAGGACTAGCACAGATACGCAGTATTTT. Amino acid sequence: CASSEQRTSTDTQYF.

The rearrangement links TRBV30 to TRBJ1-4; the match to TRBD1 covers 7 bases. Germline assignment: CDR1 GTSNPN and CDR2 SVGIG (reference sequence). The CDR3 covers 15 residues. Trimming took 5 bases from V and 0 from J; bases not matched to a gene: 6. CDR3 loop: CAWDTQGATNEKLFF. CDR3 nucleotides: TGTGCCTGGGACACTCAGGGGGCAACTAATGAAAAACTGTTTTTT.

The genes are TRBV6-5 and TRBJ2-7, with 8 bases lining up with TRBD1. With 5 bases clipped from V and 4 bases from J, the junction kept 7 bases outside the gene matches. The CDR3 covers 14 residues. The germline V gene has CDR1 MNHEY and CDR2 SVGAGI. CDR3 DNA: TGTGCCAGCAGTGGGGGGACAGGTGGATACGAGCAGTACTTC. This encodes CASSGGTGGYEQYF.